These 7 T cell receptor beta chains originate from one sample sequenced in a study of blood T cell repertoires in COVID-19. The method was immunoSEQ multiplex PCR; TCRdb's version includes in-frame clones alone and lacks a portion of them. Here the sample spans under 450,000 clones, around 87% being singletons. Specimen: PBMCs or T cells enriched from blood (not recorded which). All receptors come from a man aged 25 to 45 who had recovered from COVID-19.

The chain couples TRBV11-2 to TRBJ2-7, with D perhaps matching TRBD2 (5 bases). The germline V gene encodes CDR1 SGHAT and CDR2 FQNNGV. This CDR3 has 14 amino acids. V dropped 2 bases and J dropped 3 bases, with 11 bases sitting between them. CDR3 sequence reads: CASSLSRGFYEQYF. DNA of the CDR3: TGTGCCAGCAGCTTAAGTCGGGGATTCTACGAGCAGTACTTC.

V usage is TRBV6-5 and J usage is TRBJ2-1, with TRBD1 as a possible D gene (7 bases). CDR1 is MNHEY and CDR2 is SVGAGI in the germline V gene. The V end was cut by 4 bases, the J end by 9 bases, with 16 bases between. The CDR3 has 14 amino acids. The chain's CDR3 is CASSSPYRGGEQFF. The CDR3 DNA sequence: TGTGCCAGCAGTTCTCCCTACAGGGGAGGTGAGCAGTTCTTC.

The chain couples TRBV2 to TRBJ1-5; 8 bases map to TRBD1. This CDR3 is built from 16 residues. CDR1 SNHLY and CDR2 FYNNEI come from the germline V gene. Trimming at V came to 6 bases and at J to 4 bases, leaving 11 bases not matched to a gene. CDR3 DNA: TGTGCCAGCAGGACGGGTGGCAGGGGGCTGAATCAGCCCCAGCATTTT. It codes for CASRTGGRGLNQPQHF.

V and J are TRBV15 and TRBJ2-3, with 8 bases identical to TRBD1. CDR3 length: 15 residues. The germline CDR1 and CDR2 sequences are LNHNV and YYDKDF (reference sequence). J gave up 4 bases and V 5 bases, and 8 bases lay outside the gene matches. The CDR3 DNA reads as TGTGCCACCAGCCCAATTGGGACAGGTCCAGATACGCAGTATTTT. Translation gives CATSPIGTGPDTQYF. The full variable domain, in which reference TRBV15 and TRBJ2-3 provide the parts outside the CDR3, is DAMVIQNPRYQVTQFGKPVTLSCSQTLNHNVMYWYQQKSSQAPKLLFHYYDKDFNNEADTPDNFQSRRPNTSFCFLDIRSPGLGDTAMYLCATSPIGTGPDTQYFGPGTRLTVL.

The gene calls are TRBV2 and TRBJ1-1; D ambiguous. Trimming left V 6 bases short and J 1 base short, with 15 bases between. The germline V gene has CDR1 SNHLY and CDR2 FYNNEI. The CDR3 has 15 residues. DNA for the CDR3: TGTGCCAGCAGCACCCCGGCGGGTAAGAACACTGAAGCTTTCTTT. Amino acid sequence: CASSTPAGKNTEAFF.

This clone was detected a few times. The chain recombines TRBV5-8 with TRBJ1-6; the match to TRBD1 covers 11 bases. Trimming removed 4 bases from V and 10 bases from J; junction bases left unmatched: 10. This CDR3 has 16 amino acids. Germline CDR1 and CDR2: SGHTS and YDEGEE. In DNA form, the CDR3 reads TGTGCCAGCAGCGCCCGGACAGGGGGCGCGGGATCACCCCTCCACTTT. Its translation is CASSARTGGAGSPLHF.

The chain couples TRBV30 to TRBJ2-1; 12 nucleotides match TRBD1. The CDR3 loop spans 14 amino acids. The germline V gene has CDR1 GTSNPN and CDR2 SVGIG (reference sequence). Trimming cost V 5 bases and J 10 bases; bases outside gene matches: 9. The CDR3 DNA sequence: TGTGCCTGGGAACCGGGACAGGGGGCGCGGGAGCAGTTCTTC. Translated, it gives CAWEPGQGAREQFF.